This T cell receptor beta chain came from a study of shared clonotypes between healthy human individuals. Points from the study as a whole: Naive subsets typically showed greater estimated richness than memory subsets. With four donors compared, 4% to 5.5% of naive CD4 clonotypes were shared.

In the sorted-subset replicate PCRs, 150 to 250 ng DNA, roughly 30,000 T cell genomes, was used. TCRdb keeps only in-frame clones here, not all; method: immunoSEQ multiplex PCR. The sample has millions of clones; roughly 91% are singletons. Naivety among CD8 cells was defined by CD45RO negativity and positive CCR7 selection, thereby excluding terminally differentiated effector memory CD45RA+ cells. Donors were healthy HIV-negative adults without recent acute infections or vaccinations. Concerning this clone itself: Its antigen is as yet unknown.

In germline, CDR1 is SGHRS, CDR2 YFSETQ. Trimming shortened V by 7 bases and J by 0 bases, and 5 bases separated the two germline ends. The CDR3 extends over 11 amino acids. This rearrangement joins TRBV5-1 to TRBJ2-7; D call uncertain. This receptor was obtained from a man younger than 35 in good health. Some clones in this sample may be carry-over from other donors' samples. The sequencing input was naive CD8+ T cells from PBMCs. CDR3 coding DNA: TGCGCCAGCGCAGACTCCTACGAGCAGTACTTC. This codes for CASADSYEQYF. Full variable domain (outside the CDR3, taken from reference TRBV5-1 and TRBJ2-7): KAGVTQTPRYLIKTRGQQVTLSCSPISGHRSVSWYQQTPGQGLQFLFEYFSETQRNKGNFPGRFSGRQFSNSRSEMNVSTLELGDSALYLCASADSYEQYFGPGTRLTVT.